The sequence of this T cell receptor beta chain was determined in a study of tumor-infiltrating lymphocytes in primary liver carcinoma. Study outcomes and limitations: Merely about 7-25% of top clones occurred in all five tumor regions. Between tumor regions, pairs overlapped more than tumor-adjacent and tumor-blood pairs did.

The authors made TCR beta cDNA from 400 to 550 ng total RNA with a constant-region primer. Libraries of TCR beta came from three nested multiplex PCR rounds with slightly modified ARM-PCR. Forward primers for TRBV1-TRBV30 and a C-beta reverse primer served the first two PCR rounds, at around 9 cycles each. TCRdb re-called the multiplex PCR reads through MiXCR, storing one row per CDR3 protein. The sample carries approximately 110,000 distinct CDR3 sequences, approximately 78% recorded once. With respect to this clonotype: The target antigen is unknown. One end of the junction varies from germline; a read error may be responsible.

The source material, roughly 18-31 mg of unsorted bulk tissue, was used to co-extract RNA and DNA. The V gene's germline CDR1 is SGHNT and CDR2 YENEEA. The CDR3 runs to 14 residues. The chain uses TRBV11-3 and TRBJ2-1; D remains unclear. The TCR comes from a middle-aged man with primary liver carcinoma and hepatitis B virus infection. Input material: liver tumor tissue from sampling region 3. Subset given: tumor region T3, left-lateral pole. CDR3 sequence (DNA): TGTGCCAGCAGCTTAGGCTTCCCGAACAATGAACAGTTCTTC. Its protein is CASSLGFPNNEQFF.